This T cell receptor beta chain was profiled in a study of control samples from healthy donors and cancer patients. TCRdb keeps only in-frame clones here, not all; method: immunoSEQ multiplex PCR. Of 65,000 to 95,000 clones listed, more than 75% are singletons. V lost 2 bases to trimming and J lost 3 bases; unmatched junction nucleotides: 7. The CDR3 runs 16 residues. Germline loops: CDR1 KGHSH, CDR2 LQKENI. The TCR originated in a man aged 45-65 years in good health. The sequencing input was blood. The chain has TRBV18 and TRBJ2-3; 8 bases match TRBD1. CDR3 coding DNA: TGTGCCAGCTCACCAGGGCAGGGGGCAGGGACAGATACGCAGTATTTT. This encodes CASSPGQGAGTDTQYF.